Listed below are T cell receptor beta chains from one sample, sequenced in a study of T cells after yellow fever vaccination. A single record per CDR3 protein comes from TCRdb applying MiXCR to the 5' RACE reads. The profile shows about 240,000 distinct CDR3 sequences, about 7% of them singletons. The sequences come from CD4+ T cells sorted from PBMCs, collected 15 days after the yellow fever booster vaccination. The receptor set was obtained from a young man who received the YFV17D yellow fever vaccine. Both conserved end residues are part of each CDR3. D genes are given only for firm matches. Clone sizes are given selectively: once, few, many, or a class where the clone is expanded.

v_call: TRBV4-3
clone_size: few
d_call: -
j_call: TRBJ2-1
cdr3_nt: TGCGCCAGCAGCCAAGGTTCCAGCGGGGAGCAGTTCTTC
cdr3_aa: CASSQGSSGEQFF

v_call: TRBV20-1
clone_size: -
d_call: TRBD1
j_call: TRBJ2-7
cdr3_nt: TGCAGTGCGATACCCGGGACAGGAGCCTCCTACGAGCAGTACTTC
cdr3_aa: CSAIPGTGASYEQYF

v_call: TRBV7-4
clone_size: few
d_call: TRBD2
j_call: TRBJ2-1
cdr3_nt: TGTGCCAGCAGCTTACCCACCAAACCACGGACTAGCGGGAGTTACGACAGCTCCTACAATGAGCAGTTCTTC
cdr3_aa: CASSLPTKPRTSGSYDSSYNEQFF

v_call: TRBV7-3
clone_size: few
d_call: TRBD1
j_call: TRBJ2-7
cdr3_nt: TGTGCCAGCAGCTTAACGTCAGGGGGTTACGAGCAGTACTTC
cdr3_aa: CASSLTSGGYEQYF

v_call: TRBV6-2/TRBV6-3
clone_size: few
d_call: -
j_call: TRBJ2-7
cdr3_nt: TGTGCCAGCCAAGGAGACGTGTACTCCTACGAGCAGTACTTC
cdr3_aa: CASQGDVYSYEQYF

v_call: TRBV7-9
clone_size: -
d_call: TRBD2
j_call: TRBJ2-1
cdr3_nt: TGTGCCAGCAGTACGGGGGGTACCTACAATGAGCAGTTCTTC
cdr3_aa: CASSTGGTYNEQFF

v_call: TRBV3-1
clone_size: -
d_call: -
j_call: TRBJ2-1
cdr3_nt: TGTGCCAGCAGCCAAGATCGAGGATCTGAAGACTTC
cdr3_aa: CASSQDRGSEDF

v_call: TRBV5-1
clone_size: many
d_call: -
j_call: TRBJ2-7
cdr3_nt: TGCGCCAGCAGCTGGGCGCCCGGATCCTACGAGCAGTACTTC
cdr3_aa: CASSWAPGSYEQYF

v_call: TRBV20-1
clone_size: many
d_call: TRBD1
j_call: TRBJ2-3
cdr3_nt: TGCAGTGCGGGGGACAGGCGGATCACAGATACGCAGTATTTT
cdr3_aa: CSAGDRRITDTQYF

v_call: TRBV28
clone_size: few
d_call: -
j_call: TRBJ2-2
cdr3_nt: TGTGCCAGCAGTCAACCGGGCCTCGACACCGGGGAGCTGTTTTTT
cdr3_aa: CASSQPGLDTGELFF

v_call: TRBV15
clone_size: few
d_call: -
j_call: TRBJ2-1
cdr3_nt: TGTGCCACCAGCAGAGTAAAAGCCGCGGCGAATGAGCAGTTCTTC
cdr3_aa: CATSRVKAAANEQFF

v_call: TRBV5-1
clone_size: many
d_call: TRBD1
j_call: TRBJ2-3
cdr3_nt: TGCGCCAGCAGCTCGGGACAGCCAGCAGATACGCAGTATTTT
cdr3_aa: CASSSGQPADTQYF

v_call: TRBV29-1
clone_size: many
d_call: TRBD1
j_call: TRBJ1-1
cdr3_nt: TGCAGCGTTGTACGCCCCCAGGGGGCGCGCACTGAAGCTTTCTTT
cdr3_aa: CSVVRPQGARTEAFF

v_call: TRBV12-3/TRBV12-4
clone_size: few
d_call: -
j_call: TRBJ2-5
cdr3_nt: TGTGCCAGCAGTACTACGGAAGGAGGGACCCAGTACTTC
cdr3_aa: CASSTTEGGTQYF

v_call: TRBV6-1
clone_size: -
d_call: TRBD1
j_call: TRBJ2-7
cdr3_nt: TGTGCCAGCAGAAAGCCGGGACAGGGAAGTTCCGAGCAGTACTTC
cdr3_aa: CASRKPGQGSSEQYF

v_call: TRBV11-2
clone_size: many
d_call: -
j_call: TRBJ2-5
cdr3_nt: TGTGCCAGCAGGCACAGGGCCGGGACGGAGACCCAGTACTTC
cdr3_aa: CASRHRAGTETQYF

v_call: TRBV5-6
clone_size: -
d_call: -
j_call: TRBJ2-5
cdr3_nt: TGTGCCAGCAGCCCTCAATTCCGTCGGGAGACCCAGTACTTC
cdr3_aa: CASSPQFRRETQYF

v_call: TRBV5-1
clone_size: -
d_call: -
j_call: TRBJ1-2
cdr3_nt: TGCGCCAGCACCCCCACGGGGGCGGTCTATGGCTACACCTTC
cdr3_aa: CASTPTGAVYGYTF

v_call: TRBV20-1
clone_size: -
d_call: -
j_call: TRBJ2-1
cdr3_nt: TGCAGTGCTAGAGGTGGGGAAACACTCAATGAGCAGTTCTTC
cdr3_aa: CSARGGETLNEQFF

v_call: TRBV12-3/TRBV12-4
clone_size: -
d_call: TRBD1
j_call: TRBJ1-2
cdr3_nt: TGTGCCAGCAGTTATGGGACAGGCTATGGCTACACCTTC
cdr3_aa: CASSYGTGYGYTF

v_call: TRBV10-3
clone_size: -
d_call: -
j_call: TRBJ1-1
cdr3_nt: TGTGCCATCAGCGGGGGCGGCAGGCCCGCCGCTGAAGCTTTCTTT
cdr3_aa: CAISGGGRPAAEAFF

v_call: TRBV18
clone_size: -
d_call: -
j_call: TRBJ1-5
cdr3_nt: TGTGCCAGCTCACCACAGGGATATAGCAATCAGCCCCAGCATTTT
cdr3_aa: CASSPQGYSNQPQHF

v_call: TRBV5-4
clone_size: few
d_call: -
j_call: TRBJ2-2
cdr3_nt: TGTGCCAGCAGCTTGGTTGGTGGGGAGCTGTTTTTT
cdr3_aa: CASSLVGGELFF

v_call: TRBV9
clone_size: many
d_call: TRBD2
j_call: TRBJ2-2
cdr3_nt: TGTGCCAGCAAAACGGGAGGTGGTACCGGGGAGCTGTTTTTT
cdr3_aa: CASKTGGGTGELFF

v_call: TRBV6-5
clone_size: few
d_call: TRBD1
j_call: TRBJ2-5
cdr3_nt: TGTGCCAGCAGTTACCCAACAGGGGGTCGGGAGACCCAGTACTTC
cdr3_aa: CASSYPTGGRETQYF

v_call: TRBV15
clone_size: few
d_call: TRBD2
j_call: TRBJ2-1
cdr3_nt: TGTGCCACCAGCAGAGGGGGGCTAGCGGGAGGAGATGAGCAGTTCTTC
cdr3_aa: CATSRGGLAGGDEQFF

v_call: TRBV7-9
clone_size: -
d_call: -
j_call: TRBJ2-5
cdr3_nt: TGTGCCAGGAGGGGGACCCAGTACTTC
cdr3_aa: CARRGTQYF

v_call: TRBV5-6
clone_size: -
d_call: -
j_call: TRBJ2-4
cdr3_nt: TGTGCCAGCAGCCGGTACGGGGGCTTAGCCAAAAACATTCAGTACTTC
cdr3_aa: CASSRYGGLAKNIQYF

v_call: TRBV19
clone_size: -
d_call: -
j_call: TRBJ1-4
cdr3_nt: TGTGCCAGTGACTCAGGGCAGAAAAACGAAAAACTGTTTTTT
cdr3_aa: CASDSGQKNEKLFF

v_call: TRBV5-1
clone_size: -
d_call: -
j_call: TRBJ1-4
cdr3_nt: TGCGCCAGCAGCTTCGGCCGGATTAATGAAAAACTGTTTTTT
cdr3_aa: CASSFGRINEKLFF

v_call: TRBV6-2/TRBV6-3
clone_size: -
d_call: TRBD2
j_call: TRBJ2-1
cdr3_nt: TGTGCCAGCAGTTACGGGACTAGCGGGAGCGGATCCTACAATGAGCAGTTCTTC
cdr3_aa: CASSYGTSGSGSYNEQFF

v_call: TRBV20-1
clone_size: many
d_call: -
j_call: TRBJ2-5
cdr3_nt: TGCAGTGCTAGAAGGGCAGAGACCCAGTACTTC
cdr3_aa: CSARRAETQYF

v_call: TRBV27
clone_size: many
d_call: -
j_call: TRBJ2-3
cdr3_nt: TGTGCCAGCAGTTTATCGGGGGCAACAGATACGCAGTATTTT
cdr3_aa: CASSLSGATDTQYF

v_call: TRBV20-1
clone_size: many
d_call: TRBD2
j_call: TRBJ2-5
cdr3_nt: TGCAGTGCTAGAGGAGCGGGAGGGCCTAGAAAAGAGACCCAGTACTTC
cdr3_aa: CSARGAGGPRKETQYF

v_call: TRBV9
clone_size: -
d_call: -
j_call: TRBJ2-4
cdr3_nt: TGTGCCAGCAGCGCCAACTCTAGAAGCATTCAGTACTTC
cdr3_aa: CASSANSRSIQYF

v_call: TRBV12-3/TRBV12-4
clone_size: many
d_call: -
j_call: TRBJ2-3
cdr3_nt: TGTGCCAGCGGGGAATGGGGCGGTAGCACAGATACGCAGTATTTT
cdr3_aa: CASGEWGGSTDTQYF